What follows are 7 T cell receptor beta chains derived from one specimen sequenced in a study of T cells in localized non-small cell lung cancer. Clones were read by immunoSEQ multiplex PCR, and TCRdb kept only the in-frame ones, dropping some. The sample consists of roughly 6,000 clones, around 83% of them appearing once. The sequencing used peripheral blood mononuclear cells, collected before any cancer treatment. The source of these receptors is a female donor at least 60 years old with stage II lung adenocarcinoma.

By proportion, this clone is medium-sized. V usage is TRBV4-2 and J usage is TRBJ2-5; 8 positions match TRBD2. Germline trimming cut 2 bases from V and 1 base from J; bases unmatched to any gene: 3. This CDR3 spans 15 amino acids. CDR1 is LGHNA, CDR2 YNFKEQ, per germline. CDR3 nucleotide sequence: TGTGCCAGCAGCCAACACGGGGGGGCCCAAGAGACCCAGTACTTC. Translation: CASSQHGGAQETQYF.

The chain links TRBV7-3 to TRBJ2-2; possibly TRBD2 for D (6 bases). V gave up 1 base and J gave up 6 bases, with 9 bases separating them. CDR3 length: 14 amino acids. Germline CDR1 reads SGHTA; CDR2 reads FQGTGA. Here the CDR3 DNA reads TGTGCCAGCAGCTTAATCACGGGGGCCGGGGAGCTGTTTTTT. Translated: CASSLITGAGELFF.

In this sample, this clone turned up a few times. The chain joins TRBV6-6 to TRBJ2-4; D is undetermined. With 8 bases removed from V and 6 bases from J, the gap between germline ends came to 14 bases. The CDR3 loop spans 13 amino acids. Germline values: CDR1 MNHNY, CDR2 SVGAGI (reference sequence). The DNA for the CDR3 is TGTGCCAGCGCACCCGCCTTGGGAAACATTCAGTACTTC. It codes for CASAPALGNIQYF.

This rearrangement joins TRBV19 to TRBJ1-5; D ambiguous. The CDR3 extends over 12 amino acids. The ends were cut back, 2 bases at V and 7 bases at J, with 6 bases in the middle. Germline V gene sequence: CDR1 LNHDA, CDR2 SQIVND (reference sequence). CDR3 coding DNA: TGTGCCAGTAGTATATTGCAGCAGCCCCAGCATTTT. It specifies CASSILQQPQHF.

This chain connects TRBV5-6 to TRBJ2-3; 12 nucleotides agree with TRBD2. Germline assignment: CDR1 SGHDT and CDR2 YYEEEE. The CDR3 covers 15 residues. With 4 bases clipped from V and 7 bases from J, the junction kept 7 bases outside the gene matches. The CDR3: CASSHLAGGKHTQYF. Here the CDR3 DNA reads TGTGCCAGCAGCCATCTAGCGGGGGGGAAACATACGCAGTATTTT.

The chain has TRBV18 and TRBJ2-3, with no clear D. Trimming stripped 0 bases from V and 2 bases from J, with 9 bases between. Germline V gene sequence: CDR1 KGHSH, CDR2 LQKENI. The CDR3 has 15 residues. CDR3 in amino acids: CASSPPKTFTDTQYF. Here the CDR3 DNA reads TGTGCCAGCTCACCACCCAAAACGTTCACAGATACGCAGTATTTT.

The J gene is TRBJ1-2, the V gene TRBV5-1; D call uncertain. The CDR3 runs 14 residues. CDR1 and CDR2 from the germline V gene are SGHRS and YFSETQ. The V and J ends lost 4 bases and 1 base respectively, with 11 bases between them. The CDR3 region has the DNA TGCGCCAGCAGCGCCGTTACAGATAACTATGGCTACACCTTC. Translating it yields CASSAVTDNYGYTF.